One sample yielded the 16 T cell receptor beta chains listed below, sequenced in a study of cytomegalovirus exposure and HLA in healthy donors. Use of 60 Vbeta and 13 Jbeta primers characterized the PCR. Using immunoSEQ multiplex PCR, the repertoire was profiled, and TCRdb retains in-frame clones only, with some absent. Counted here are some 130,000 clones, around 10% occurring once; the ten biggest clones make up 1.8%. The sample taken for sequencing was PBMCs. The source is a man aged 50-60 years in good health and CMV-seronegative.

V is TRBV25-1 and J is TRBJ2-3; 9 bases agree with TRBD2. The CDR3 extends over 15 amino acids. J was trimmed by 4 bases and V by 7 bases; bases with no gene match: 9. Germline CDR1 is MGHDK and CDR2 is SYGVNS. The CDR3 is CASTPASGTADTQYF. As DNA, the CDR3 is TGTGCCAGCACCCCGGCTAGCGGGACGGCAGATACGCAGTATTTT.

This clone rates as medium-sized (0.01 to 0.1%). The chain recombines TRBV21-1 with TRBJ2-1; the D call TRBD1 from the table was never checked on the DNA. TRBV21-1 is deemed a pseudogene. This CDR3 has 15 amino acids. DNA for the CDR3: TGTGCCAGCAGCAAACCGGGGACAGGGGGAAATGAGCAGTTCTTC. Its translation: CASSKPGTGGNEQFF.

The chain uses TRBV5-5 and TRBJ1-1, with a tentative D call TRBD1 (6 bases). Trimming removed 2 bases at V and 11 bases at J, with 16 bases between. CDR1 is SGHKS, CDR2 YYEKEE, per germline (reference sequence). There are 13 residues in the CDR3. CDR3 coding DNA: TGTGCCAGCAGCTTACAGGGTTCGTATGCGGCTTTCTTT. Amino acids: CASSLQGSYAAFF.

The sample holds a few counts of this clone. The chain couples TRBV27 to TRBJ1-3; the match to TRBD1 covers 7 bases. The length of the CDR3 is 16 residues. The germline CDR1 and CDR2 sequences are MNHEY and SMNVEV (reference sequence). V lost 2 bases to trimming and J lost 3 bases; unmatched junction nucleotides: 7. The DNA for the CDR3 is TGTGCCAGCAGTTTAGGAGGGACAGCTCGTGGAAACACCATATATTTT. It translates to CASSLGGTARGNTIYF.

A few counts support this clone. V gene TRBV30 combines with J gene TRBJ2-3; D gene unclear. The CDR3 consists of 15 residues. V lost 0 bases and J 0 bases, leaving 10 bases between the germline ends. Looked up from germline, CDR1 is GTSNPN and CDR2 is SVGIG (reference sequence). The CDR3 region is CAWSVWATSTDTQYF. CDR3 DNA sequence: TGTGCCTGGAGTGTATGGGCCACTAGCACAGATACGCAGTATTTT.

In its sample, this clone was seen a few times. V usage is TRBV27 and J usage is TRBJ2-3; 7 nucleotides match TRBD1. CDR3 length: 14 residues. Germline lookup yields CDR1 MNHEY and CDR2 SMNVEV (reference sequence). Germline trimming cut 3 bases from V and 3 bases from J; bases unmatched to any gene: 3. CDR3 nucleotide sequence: TGTGCCAGCAGTTTTGCCAGGGGGACAGATACGCAGTATTTT. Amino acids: CASSFARGTDTQYF.

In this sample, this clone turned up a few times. CDR3: CASSFTGGRYTF. In DNA, the CDR3 is TGTGCCAGCAGTTTTACAGGGGGTCGCTACACCTTC. The V call is TRBV6-5, the J call TRBJ1-2, with 8 nucleotides matching TRBD1. Per germline, CDR1 MNHEY and CDR2 SVGAGI. CDR3 size: 12 residues. Trimming removed 4 bases from V and 9 bases from J; junction bases left unmatched: 4.

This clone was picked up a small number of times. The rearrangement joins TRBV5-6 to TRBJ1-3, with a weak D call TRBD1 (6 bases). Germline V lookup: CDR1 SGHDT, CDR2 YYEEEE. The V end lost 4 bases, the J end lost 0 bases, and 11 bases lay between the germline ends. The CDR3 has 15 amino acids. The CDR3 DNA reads TGTGCCAGCAGCCTGGACAGAGTCTCTGGAAACACCATATATTTT. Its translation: CASSLDRVSGNTIYF.

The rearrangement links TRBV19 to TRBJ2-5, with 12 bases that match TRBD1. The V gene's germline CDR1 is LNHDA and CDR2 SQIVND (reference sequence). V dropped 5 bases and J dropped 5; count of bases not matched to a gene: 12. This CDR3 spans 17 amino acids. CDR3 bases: TGTGCCAGTAGTTCGCGTCCCGGGACAGGGGGCGGGGAGACCCAGTACTTC. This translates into CASSSRPGTGGGETQYF.

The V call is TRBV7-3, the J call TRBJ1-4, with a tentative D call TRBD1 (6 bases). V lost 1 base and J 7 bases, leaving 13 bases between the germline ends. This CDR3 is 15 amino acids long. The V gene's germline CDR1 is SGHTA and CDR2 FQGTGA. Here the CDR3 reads CASSLRWGLAEKLFF. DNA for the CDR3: TGTGCCAGCAGCTTAAGATGGGGGCTAGCTGAAAAACTGTTTTTT.

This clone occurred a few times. The chain's CDR3 is CASSPSLGGDLTDTQYF. For the CDR3, the DNA is TGTGCCAGCAGTCCATCCCTGGGGGGAGACCTCACAGATACGCAGTATTTT. V gene TRBV28 combines with J gene TRBJ2-3; D possibly corresponds to TRBD2 (6 bases). Germline CDR1 MDHEN, CDR2 SYDVKM. V was trimmed by 5 bases and J by 2 bases, leaving 20 bases between them. The CDR3 has 17 amino acids. The entire variable domain, with the rest obtained from reference TRBV28 and TRBJ2-3, is as follows: DVKVTQSSRYLVKRTGEKVFLECVQDMDHENMFWYRQDPGLGLRLIYFSYDVKMKEKGDIPEGYSVSREKKERFSLILESASTNQTSMYLCASSPSLGGDLTDTQYFGPGTRLTVL.

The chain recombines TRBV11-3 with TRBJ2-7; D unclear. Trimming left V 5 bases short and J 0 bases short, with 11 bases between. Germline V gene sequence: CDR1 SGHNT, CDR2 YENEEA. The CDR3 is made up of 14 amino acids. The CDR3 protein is CASSVTESSYEQYF. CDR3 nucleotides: TGTGCCAGCAGCGTAACAGAGAGCTCCTACGAGCAGTACTTC.

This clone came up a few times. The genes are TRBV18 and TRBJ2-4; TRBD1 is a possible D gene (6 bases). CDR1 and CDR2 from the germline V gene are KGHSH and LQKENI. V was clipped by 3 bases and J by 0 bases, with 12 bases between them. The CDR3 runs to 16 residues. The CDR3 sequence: CASSPLQGVAKNIQYF. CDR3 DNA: TGTGCCAGCTCACCTTTACAGGGAGTAGCCAAAAACATTCAGTACTTC.

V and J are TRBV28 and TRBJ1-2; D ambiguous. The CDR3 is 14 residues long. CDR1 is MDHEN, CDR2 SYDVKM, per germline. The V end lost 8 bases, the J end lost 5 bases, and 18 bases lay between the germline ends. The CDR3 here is CASSNRAGKYGYTF. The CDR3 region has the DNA TGTGCCAGCTCAAATCGAGCGGGGAAGTATGGCTACACCTTC.

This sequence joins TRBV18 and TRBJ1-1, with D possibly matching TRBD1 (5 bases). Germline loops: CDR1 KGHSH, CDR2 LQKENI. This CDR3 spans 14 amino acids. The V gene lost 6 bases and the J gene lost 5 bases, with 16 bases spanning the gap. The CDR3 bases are TGTGCCAGCTCCCCTGACAGCCTTCGGACTGAAGCTTTCTTT. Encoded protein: CASSPDSLRTEAFF.

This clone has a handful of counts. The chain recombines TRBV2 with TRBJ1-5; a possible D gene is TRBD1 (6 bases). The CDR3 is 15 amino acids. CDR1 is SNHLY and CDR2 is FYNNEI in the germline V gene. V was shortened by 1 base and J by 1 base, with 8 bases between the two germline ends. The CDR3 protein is CASSEGGQSNQPQHF. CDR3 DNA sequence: TGTGCCAGCAGTGAAGGGGGGCAGAGCAATCAGCCCCAGCATTTT.